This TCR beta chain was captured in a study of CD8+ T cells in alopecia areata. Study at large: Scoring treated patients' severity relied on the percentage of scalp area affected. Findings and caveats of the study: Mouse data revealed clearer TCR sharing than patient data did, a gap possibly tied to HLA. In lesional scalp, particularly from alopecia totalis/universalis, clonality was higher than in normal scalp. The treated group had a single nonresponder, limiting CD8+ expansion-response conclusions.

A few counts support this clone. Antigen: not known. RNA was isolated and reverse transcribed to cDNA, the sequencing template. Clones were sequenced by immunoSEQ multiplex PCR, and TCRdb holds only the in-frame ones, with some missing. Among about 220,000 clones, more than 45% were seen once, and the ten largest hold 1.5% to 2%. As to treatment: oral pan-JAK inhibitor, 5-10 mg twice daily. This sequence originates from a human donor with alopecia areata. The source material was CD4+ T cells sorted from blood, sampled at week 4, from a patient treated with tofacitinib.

The CDR3 loop reads CAISESDSPAEQYF. CDR3 DNA sequence: TGTGCCATCAGTGAGTCGGATAGCCCCGCCGAGCAGTACTTC. This rearrangement joins TRBV10-3 to TRBJ2-7; no clear D gene. Germline assignment: CDR1 ENHRY and CDR2 SYGVKD. Between the trimmed V and J ends, which lost 0 bases and 6 bases, there was a span of 12 bases. The CDR3 is made up of 14 amino acids.